The table lists the clone carrying this T cell receptor (beta chain) with many counts. TCRdb re-called the 5' RACE reads with MiXCR, one entry per CDR3 protein. The data show 20,000 to 25,000 distinct CDR3 sequences, with more than 4% seen just once and approximately 4.3% held by the top ten. These data are taken from a study of early T cells in non-severe SARS-CoV-2 infection. Per germline, CDR1 LGHDT and CDR2 YNNKEL (reference sequence). V lost 3 bases and J lost 5, with 16 bases in between. The CDR3 spans 15 residues. The chain recombines TRBV3-1 with TRBJ2-5; tentative D call: TRBD2 (5 bases). Material for sequencing was whole blood. This TCR came from an adult who was a healthcare worker with PCR-confirmed SARS-CoV-2 infection or an uninfected control (not recorded which). CDR3 loop: CASSQLLEPGETQYF. CDR3 nucleotide sequence: TGTGCCAGCAGCCAGCTCCTAGAGCCGGGGGAGACCCAGTACTTC.